This TCR beta chain was retrieved from a study of T-cell reconstitution after alpha-beta-depleted transplantation in children. This clonotype was seen a few times. Molecular barcoding with unique molecular identifiers was used for the TCRbeta library. TCRdb reprocessed the PCR reads via MiXCR and lists one record per CDR3 protein. The sample holds hundreds of thousands of distinct CDR3 sequences, around 13% seen once. This CDR3 comprises 17 residues. The ends were cut back, 1 base at V and 2 bases at J, with 18 bases in the middle. Germline V gene lookup returns CDR1 LGHNA and CDR2 YSLEER. This rearrangement joins TRBV4-3 to TRBJ2-7; tentatively, D is TRBD1 or TRBD2 (5 bases each). Sequences were derived from PBMCs, mostly from graft donor cells, sampled 360 days after TCRalphabeta/CD19-depleted stem cell transplant. The source of this sequence is a male patient younger than 18 who had a stem cell transplant for acute myeloid leukemia, so the T cells may come from the graft donor. This CDR3 is CASSQGGPGQSTYEQYF. CDR3 DNA sequence: TGCGCCAGCAGCCAAGGGGGACCAGGCCAGTCGACCTACGAGCAGTACTTC.